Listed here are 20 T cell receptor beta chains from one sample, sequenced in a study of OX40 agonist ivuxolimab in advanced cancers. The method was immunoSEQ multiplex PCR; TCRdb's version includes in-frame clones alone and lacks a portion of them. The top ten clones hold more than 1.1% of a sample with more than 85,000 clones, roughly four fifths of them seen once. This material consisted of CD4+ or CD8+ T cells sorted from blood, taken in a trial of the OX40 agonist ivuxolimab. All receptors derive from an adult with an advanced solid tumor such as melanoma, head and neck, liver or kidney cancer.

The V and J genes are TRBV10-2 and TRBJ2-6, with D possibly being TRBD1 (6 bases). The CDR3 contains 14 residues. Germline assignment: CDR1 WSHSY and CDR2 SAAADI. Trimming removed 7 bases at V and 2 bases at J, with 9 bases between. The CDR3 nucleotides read TGCGCCAGCATCAGGGGTGCTGGGGCCAACGTCCTGACTTTC. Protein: CASIRGAGANVLTF.

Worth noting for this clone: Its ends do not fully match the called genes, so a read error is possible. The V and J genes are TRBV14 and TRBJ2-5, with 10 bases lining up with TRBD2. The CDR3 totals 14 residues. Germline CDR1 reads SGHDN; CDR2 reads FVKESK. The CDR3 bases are TGTGACAGCAGCCTAGCGGGAGCGACCGGGACCCAGTACTTC. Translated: CDSSLAGATGTQYF.

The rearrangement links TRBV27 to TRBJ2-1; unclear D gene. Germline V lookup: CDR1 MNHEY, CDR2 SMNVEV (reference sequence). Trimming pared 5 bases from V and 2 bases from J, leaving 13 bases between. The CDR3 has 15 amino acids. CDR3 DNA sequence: TGTGCCAGCAGTCAGACCCCCCTTGCCTACAATGAGCAGTTCTTC. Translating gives CASSQTPLAYNEQFF.

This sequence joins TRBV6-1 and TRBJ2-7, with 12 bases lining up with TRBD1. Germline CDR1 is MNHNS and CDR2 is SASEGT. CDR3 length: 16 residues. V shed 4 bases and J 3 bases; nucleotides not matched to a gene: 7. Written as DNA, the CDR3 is TGTGCCAGCAGTGGTCGGGACAGGGGGCGAGGCTACGAGCAGTACTTC. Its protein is CASSGRDRGRGYEQYF.

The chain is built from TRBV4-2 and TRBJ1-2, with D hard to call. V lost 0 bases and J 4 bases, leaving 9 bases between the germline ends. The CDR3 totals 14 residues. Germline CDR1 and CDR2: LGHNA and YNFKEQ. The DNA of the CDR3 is TGTGCCAGCAGCCAAGATCAAGGACCCTATGGCTACACCTTC. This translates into CASSQDQGPYGYTF.

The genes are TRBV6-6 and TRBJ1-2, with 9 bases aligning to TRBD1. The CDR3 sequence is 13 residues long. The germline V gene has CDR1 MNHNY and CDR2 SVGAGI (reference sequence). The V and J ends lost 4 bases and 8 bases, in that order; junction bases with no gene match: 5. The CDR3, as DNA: TGTGCCAGCAGTTTACAGGGGGCAGGAGGCTACACCTTC. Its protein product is CASSLQGAGGYTF.

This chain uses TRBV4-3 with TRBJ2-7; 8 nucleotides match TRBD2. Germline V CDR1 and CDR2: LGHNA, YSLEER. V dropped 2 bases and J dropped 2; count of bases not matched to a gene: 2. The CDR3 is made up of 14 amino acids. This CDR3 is CASSQLAGPYEQYF. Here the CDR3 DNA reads TGCGCCAGCAGCCAATTAGCGGGACCCTACGAGCAGTACTTC.

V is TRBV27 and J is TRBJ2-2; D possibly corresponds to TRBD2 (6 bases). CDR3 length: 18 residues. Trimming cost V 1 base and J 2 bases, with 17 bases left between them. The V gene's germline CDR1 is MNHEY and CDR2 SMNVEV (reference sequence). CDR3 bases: TGTGCCAGCAGTTTATTGGGCTCCCGGGACTCAAACACCGGGGAGCTGTTTTTT. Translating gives CASSLLGSRDSNTGELFF.

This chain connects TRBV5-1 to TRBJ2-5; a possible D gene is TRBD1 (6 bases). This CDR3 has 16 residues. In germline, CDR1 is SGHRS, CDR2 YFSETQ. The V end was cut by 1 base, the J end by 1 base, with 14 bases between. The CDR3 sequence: CASSLKPRGTQETQYF. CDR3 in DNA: TGCGCCAGCAGCTTGAAACCCAGGGGAACCCAAGAGACCCAGTACTTC. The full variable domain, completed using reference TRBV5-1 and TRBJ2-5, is KAGVTQTPRYLIKTRGQQVTLSCSPISGHRSVSWYQQTPGQGLQFLFEYFSETQRNKGNFPGRFSGRQFSNSRSEMNVSTLELGDSALYLCASSLKPRGTQETQYFGPGTRLLVL.

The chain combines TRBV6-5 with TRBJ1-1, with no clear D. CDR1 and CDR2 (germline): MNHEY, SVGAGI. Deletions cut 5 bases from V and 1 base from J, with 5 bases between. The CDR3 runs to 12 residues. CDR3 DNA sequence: TGTGCCAGCAGTCGGAAGAACACTGAAGCTTTCTTT. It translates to CASSRKNTEAFF.

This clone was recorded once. DNA of the CDR3: TGTGCCAGCAGCAAACGACCGTTTACAGATACGCAGTATTTT. Its protein product is CASSKRPFTDTQYF. This chain connects TRBV21-1 to TRBJ2-3. TRBV21-1 is a pseudogene locus. The CDR3 has 14 amino acids.

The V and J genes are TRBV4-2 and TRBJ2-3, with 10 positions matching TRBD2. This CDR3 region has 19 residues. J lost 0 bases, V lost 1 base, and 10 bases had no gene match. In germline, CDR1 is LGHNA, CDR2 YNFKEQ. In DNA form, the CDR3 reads TGTGCCAGCAGCCAAGTTTTTGGGACTAGCGTCACTAGCACAGATACGCAGTATTTT. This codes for CASSQVFGTSVTSTDTQYF.

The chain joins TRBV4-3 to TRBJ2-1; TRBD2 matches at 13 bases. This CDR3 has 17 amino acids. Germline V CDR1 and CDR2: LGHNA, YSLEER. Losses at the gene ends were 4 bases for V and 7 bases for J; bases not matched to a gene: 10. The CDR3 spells CASSRSLAGGPLNEQFF. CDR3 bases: TGCGCCAGCAGCCGTTCACTAGCGGGAGGGCCGCTGAATGAGCAGTTCTTC.

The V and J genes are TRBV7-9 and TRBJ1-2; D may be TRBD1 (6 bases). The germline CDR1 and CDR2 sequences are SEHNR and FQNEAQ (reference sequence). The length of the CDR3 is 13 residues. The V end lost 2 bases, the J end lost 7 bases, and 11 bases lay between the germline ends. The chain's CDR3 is CASSLQQGLGYTF. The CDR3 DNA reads TGTGCCAGCAGCTTACAACAGGGTCTTGGCTACACCTTC.

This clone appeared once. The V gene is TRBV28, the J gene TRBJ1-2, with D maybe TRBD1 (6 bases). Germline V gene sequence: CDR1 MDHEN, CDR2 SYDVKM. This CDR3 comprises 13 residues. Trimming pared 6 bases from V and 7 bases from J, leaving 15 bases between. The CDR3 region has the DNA TGTGCCAGCAGACGGGGACACGTCGGTGGCTACACCTTC. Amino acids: CASRRGHVGGYTF.

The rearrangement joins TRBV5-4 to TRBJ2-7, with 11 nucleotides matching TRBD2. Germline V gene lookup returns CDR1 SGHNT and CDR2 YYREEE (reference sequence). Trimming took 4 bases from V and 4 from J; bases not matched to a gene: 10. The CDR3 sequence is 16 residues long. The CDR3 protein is CASSPNWGTSGYEQYF. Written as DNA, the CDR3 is TGTGCCAGCAGCCCCAACTGGGGGACTAGCGGTTACGAGCAGTACTTC.

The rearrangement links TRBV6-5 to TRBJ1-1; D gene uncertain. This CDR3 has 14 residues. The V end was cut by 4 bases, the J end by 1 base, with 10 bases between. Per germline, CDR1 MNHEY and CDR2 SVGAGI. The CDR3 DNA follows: TGTGCCAGCAGTTTCTCAACATGGAACACTGAAGCTTTCTTT. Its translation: CASSFSTWNTEAFF.

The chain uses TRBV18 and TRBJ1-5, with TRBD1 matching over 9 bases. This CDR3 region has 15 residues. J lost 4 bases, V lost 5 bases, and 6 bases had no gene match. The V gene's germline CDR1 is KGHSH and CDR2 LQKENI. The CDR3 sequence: CASSSSDRGNQPQHF. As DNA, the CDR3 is TGTGCCAGCTCATCTTCGGACAGGGGAAATCAGCCCCAGCATTTT.

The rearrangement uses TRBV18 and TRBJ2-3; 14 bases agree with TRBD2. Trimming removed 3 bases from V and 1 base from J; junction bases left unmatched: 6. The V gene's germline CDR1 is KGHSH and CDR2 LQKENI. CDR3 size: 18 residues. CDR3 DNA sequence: TGTGCCAGCTCACCTCTGATGACTAGCGGGGGGGGCACAGATACGCAGTATTTT. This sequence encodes CASSPLMTSGGGTDTQYF.

CDR3 sequence (DNA): TGTGCCAGCAGTTACGGGACTAGCCATTCAAAGTACTTC. It specifies CASSYGTSHSKYF. V gene TRBV6-5 combines with J gene TRBJ2-7; 9 positions match TRBD2. CDR1 MNHEY and CDR2 SVGAGI come from the germline V gene. CDR3 size: 13 residues. The V gene end was trimmed by 2 bases and the J gene end by 11 bases; junction bases not matched to a gene: 7.